The 21 T cell receptor beta chains reported below all come from one sample, sequenced in a study of PD-1 blockade in mismatch repair-deficient tumors. TCRdb keeps only in-frame clones here, not all; method: immunoSEQ multiplex PCR. The sample shows approximately 100,000 clones, 65% to 85% of them seen only once. The sequencing here drew on peripheral blood, taken roughly 35 weeks after starting pembrolizumab. These receptors came from an adult with mismatch repair-deficient cancer.

V and J are TRBV7-3 and TRBJ2-5; D is undetermined. This CDR3 is built from 13 residues. The V end lost 5 bases, the J end lost 5 bases, and 12 bases lay between the germline ends. Germline CDR1 SGHTA, CDR2 FQGTGA. This chain's CDR3 is CASSPPADETQYF. For the CDR3, the DNA is TGTGCCAGCAGCCCACCGGCGGATGAGACCCAGTACTTC.

The chain combines TRBV6-1 with TRBJ2-7, with 8 bases fitting TRBD1. Germline CDR1 and CDR2: MNHNS and SASEGT. Trimming took 0 bases from V and 3 from J; bases not matched to a gene: 10. This CDR3 has 17 amino acids. CDR3 DNA: TGTGCCAGCAGTGAAGCGCTCAAAAGACAGGGGAGCTACGAGCAGTACTTC. It codes for CASSEALKRQGSYEQYF.

The J gene is TRBJ2-1, the V gene TRBV7-9, with D unresolved. V dropped 3 bases and J dropped 7 bases, with 10 bases sitting between them. CDR3 length equals 13 residues. The V gene's germline CDR1 is SEHNR and CDR2 FQNEAQ (reference sequence). CDR3 sequence: CASSFMGRNEQFF. In DNA, the CDR3 is TGTGCCAGCAGCTTTATGGGCAGGAATGAGCAGTTCTTC.

The rearrangement joins TRBV11-1 to TRBJ2-3, with D perhaps matching TRBD1 or TRBD2 (5 bases each). Per germline, CDR1 SGHAT and CDR2 FQDESV (reference sequence). The CDR3 runs 16 residues. V lost 6 bases and J 4 bases, leaving 20 bases between the germline ends. CDR3 coding DNA: TGTGCCAGCAGTGCCGCCGGGGCATACGTGGCAGATACGCAGTATTTT. It encodes CASSAAGAYVADTQYF.

The V call is TRBV7-8, the J call TRBJ2-5, with unresolved D. The V gene lost 1 base and the J gene lost 5 bases, with 11 bases spanning the gap. This CDR3 contains 14 residues. Germline-derived CDR1 and CDR2 are SGHVS and FQNEAQ. CDR3 DNA: TGTGCCAGCAGCTTAGGGGCCCCTAGGGAGACCCAGTACTTC. This encodes CASSLGAPRETQYF. Full variable domain (remainder filled in from reference TRBV7-8 and TRBJ2-5): GAGVSQSPRYKVAKRGQDVALRCDPISGHVSLFWYQQALGQGPEFLTYFQNEAQLDKSGLPSDRFFAERPEGSVSTLKIQRTQQEDSAVYLCASSLGAPRETQYFGPGTRLLVL.

The J gene is TRBJ2-1, the V gene TRBV7-6; D gene unclear. The CDR3 runs 15 residues. Germline assignment: CDR1 SGHVS and CDR2 FNYEAQ. V lost 5 bases, J lost 1 base, and 12 bases lay in between. The CDR3 region has the DNA TGTGCCAGCAGCCCTAGTTGGGGTTCCTACAATGAGCAGTTCTTC. Its translation is CASSPSWGSYNEQFF.

The V call is TRBV5-4, the J call TRBJ2-7; a possible D gene is TRBD2 (5 bases). The CDR3 is 15 residues long. Looked up from germline, CDR1 is SGHNT and CDR2 is YYREEE (reference sequence). The V end was cut by 0 bases, the J end by 3 bases, with 13 bases between. CDR3 region: CASSLVAGRDYEQYF. DNA for the CDR3: TGTGCCAGCAGCTTGGTCGCGGGTAGAGACTACGAGCAGTACTTC.

J is TRBJ2-3 and V is TRBV9, with 13 nucleotides matching TRBD2. The length of the CDR3 is 19 residues. The germline gives CDR1 SGDLS, CDR2 YYNGEE. V trimming: 0 bases; J trimming: 3 bases; junction bases outside the gene matches: 10. This CDR3 is CASSVELRTSGGGTDTQYF. Written as DNA, the CDR3 is TGTGCCAGCAGCGTAGAGCTCCGGACTAGCGGGGGTGGTACAGATACGCAGTATTTT.

This chain links TRBV10-1 with TRBJ2-1; 14 bases match TRBD2. CDR1 is WNHNN and CDR2 is SYGVQD in the germline V gene (reference sequence). V was clipped by 3 bases and J by 10 bases; unmatched bases: 5. The CDR3 contains 15 residues. The CDR3 DNA follows: TGCGCCAGCAGTGATGGGACTAGCGGGAGATGGGAGCAGTTCTTC. Protein product: CASSDGTSGRWEQFF.

The V call is TRBV6-5, the J call TRBJ1-3; 8 bases fit TRBD1. The CDR3 spans 15 residues. The J segment lost 3 bases and the V segment lost 6 bases, leaving 7 bases of the junction unmatched. CDR1 and CDR2 (germline): MNHEY, SVGAGI. CDR3 nucleotide sequence: TGTGCCAGCAGCCGCACAGGGGGTTATGGAAACACCATATATTTT. Translation gives CASSRTGGYGNTIYF.

The V and J genes are TRBV5-4 and TRBJ2-7; D might be TRBD1 (6 bases). The V end lost 4 bases, the J end lost 5 bases, and 13 bases lay between the germline ends. Germline values: CDR1 SGHNT, CDR2 YYREEE (reference sequence). The CDR3 extends over 13 amino acids. CDR3 amino acids: CASSHIGQNEQYF. The CDR3 DNA reads TGTGCCAGCAGCCATATCGGACAGAACGAGCAGTACTTC.

With respect to this clone: Compared with germline, one end of the junction differs, possibly owing to a read error. V is TRBV11-3 and J is TRBJ2-5; no clear D gene. This CDR3 region has 15 residues. Germline-derived CDR1 and CDR2 are SGHNT and YENEEA. CDR3 bases: TGTGCCAGCAGCCTAGAAGGGAAAAGGGAAGAGACCCAGTACTTC. It is translated as CASSLEGKREETQYF.

This clone was detected only a few times. This chain connects TRBV2 to TRBJ1-2, with D perhaps TRBD1 (6 bases). Between the trimmed V and J ends, which lost 4 bases and 8 bases, there was a span of 14 bases. This CDR3 region has 13 residues. Germline V gene data show CDR1 as SNHLY and CDR2 as FYNNEI. The CDR3 DNA reads TGTGCCAGCAGTGTTGGGGGCGGATACGGCTACACCTTC. Amino acids: CASSVGGGYGYTF.

J is TRBJ1-1 and V is TRBV19; 9 bases match TRBD1. The CDR3 sequence is 13 residues long. CDR1 LNHDA and CDR2 SQIVND come from the germline V gene (reference sequence). Losses at the gene ends were 6 bases for V and 8 bases for J; bases not matched to a gene: 7. The CDR3 loop is CASRNTGGVEAFF. In nucleotides, the CDR3 is TGTGCCAGTAGGAACACAGGGGGCGTCGAAGCTTTCTTT.

The chain recombines TRBV6-1 with TRBJ1-1, with a tentative D call TRBD1 (5 bases). The V gene lost 1 base and the J gene lost 1 base, with 7 bases spanning the gap. The CDR3 runs 14 residues. CDR1 and CDR2 (germline): MNHNS, SASEGT. The CDR3 loop is CASSEVRANTEAFF. CDR3 nucleotides: TGTGCCAGCAGTGAAGTCAGGGCGAACACTGAAGCTTTCTTT.

The genes are TRBV5-4 and TRBJ2-1, with 11 bases fitting TRBD2. Germline-derived CDR1 and CDR2 are SGHNT and YYREEE (reference sequence). The CDR3 extends over 15 amino acids. The J segment lost 3 bases and the V segment lost 5 bases, leaving 4 bases of the junction unmatched. CDR3 protein: CASRSGTSGYNEQFF. The CDR3 bases are TGTGCCAGCAGATCCGGGACTAGCGGCTACAATGAGCAGTTCTTC.

The chain combines TRBV4-2 with TRBJ2-5; weak D call: TRBD2 (6 bases). Germline V gene data show CDR1 as LGHNA and CDR2 as YNFKEQ. V was pared by 0 bases and J by 1 base, with 12 bases between. The CDR3 is 16 residues long. CDR3 in amino acids: CASSQENGSSQETQYF. CDR3 bases: TGTGCCAGCAGCCAAGAGAACGGGAGTTCCCAAGAGACCCAGTACTTC.

The rearrangement links TRBV10-3 to TRBJ1-2; perhaps TRBD1 as D (6 bases). Germline V gives CDR1 ENHRY, CDR2 SYGVKD. CDR3 size: 15 residues. Trimming removed 0 bases at V and 3 bases at J, with 11 bases between. As DNA, the CDR3 is TGTGCCATCAGTGAGTCTGGGGGGCTGGACTATGGCTACACCTTC. It yields the protein CAISESGGLDYGYTF.

V and J are TRBV4-2 and TRBJ2-5; 7 positions agree with TRBD2. CDR1 and CDR2 from the germline V gene are LGHNA and YNFKEQ. This CDR3 region has 17 residues. The V segment lost 0 bases and the J segment 2 bases; nucleotides outside the gene matches: 9. CDR3 sequence (DNA): TGTGCCAGCAGCCAAGATCTGACTAGCTGGGAACAAGAGACCCAGTACTTC. Translated: CASSQDLTSWEQETQYF.

The chain joins TRBV11-2 to TRBJ1-4, with D hard to call. Looked up from germline, CDR1 is SGHAT and CDR2 is FQNNGV. V was clipped by 0 bases and J by 8 bases, with 13 bases between them. CDR3 length equals 15 residues. The DNA for the CDR3 is TGTGCCAGCAGCTTAGATTGGCTAATAGGCGAAAAACTGTTTTTT. Protein product: CASSLDWLIGEKLFF.

This rearrangement joins TRBV2 to TRBJ2-5; D is uncertain. This CDR3 is 14 amino acids long. V was cut by 2 bases and J by 9 bases, with 16 bases left in between. Germline CDR1 SNHLY, CDR2 FYNNEI. The CDR3 DNA is TGTGCCAGCAGTGAACTTGGCGCCGGTTGGGCCCAGTACTTC. Its translation is CASSELGAGWAQYF.